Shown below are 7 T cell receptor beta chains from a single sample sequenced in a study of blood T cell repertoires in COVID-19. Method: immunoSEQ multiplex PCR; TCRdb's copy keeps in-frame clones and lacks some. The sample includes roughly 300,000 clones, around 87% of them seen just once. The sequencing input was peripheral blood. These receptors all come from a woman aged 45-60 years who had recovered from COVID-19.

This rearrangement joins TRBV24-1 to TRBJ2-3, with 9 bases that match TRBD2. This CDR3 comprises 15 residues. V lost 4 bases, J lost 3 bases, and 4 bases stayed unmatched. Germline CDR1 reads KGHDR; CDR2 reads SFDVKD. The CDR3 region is CATSERGGATDTQYF. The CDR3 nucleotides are TGTGCCACCAGTGAACGCGGGGGGGCAACAGATACGCAGTATTTT.

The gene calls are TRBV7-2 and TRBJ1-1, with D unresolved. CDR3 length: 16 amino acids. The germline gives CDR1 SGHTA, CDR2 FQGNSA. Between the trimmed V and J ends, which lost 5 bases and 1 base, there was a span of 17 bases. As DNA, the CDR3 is TGTGCCAGCAGCCGTTCCTCCACACAGAGGAACACTGAAGCTTTCTTT. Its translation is CASSRSSTQRNTEAFF. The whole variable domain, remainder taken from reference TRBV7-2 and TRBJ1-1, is GAGVSQSPSNKVTEKGKDVELRCDPISGHTALYWYRQSLGQGLEFLIYFQGNSAPDKSGLPSDRFSAERTGGSVSTLTIQRTQQEDSAVYLCASSRSSTQRNTEAFFGQGTRLTVV.

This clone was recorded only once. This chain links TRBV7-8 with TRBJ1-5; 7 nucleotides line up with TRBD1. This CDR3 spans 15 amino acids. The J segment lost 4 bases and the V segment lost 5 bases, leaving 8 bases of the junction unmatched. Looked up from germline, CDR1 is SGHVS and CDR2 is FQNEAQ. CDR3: CASSPERGRNQPQHF. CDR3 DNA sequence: TGTGCCAGCAGCCCCGAGAGGGGGCGTAATCAGCCCCAGCATTTT.

The CDR3 protein is CASSERLLAGGPGETQYF. The CDR3 DNA reads TGTGCCAGCAGTGAACGTTTACTAGCGGGAGGGCCGGGGGAGACCCAGTACTTC. This chain joins TRBV6-1 and TRBJ2-5; 13 bases agree with TRBD2. Germline V lookup: CDR1 MNHNS, CDR2 SASEGT. V trimming: 2 bases; J trimming: 5 bases; junction bases outside the gene matches: 11. The CDR3 has 18 amino acids.

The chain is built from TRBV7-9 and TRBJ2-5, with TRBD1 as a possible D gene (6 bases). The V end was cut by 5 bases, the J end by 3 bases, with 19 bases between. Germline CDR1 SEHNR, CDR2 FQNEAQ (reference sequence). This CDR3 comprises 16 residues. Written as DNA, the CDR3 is TGTGCCAGCAGCCCCTATGGGGGCAGCGGAAAAGAGACCCAGTACTTC. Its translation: CASSPYGGSGKETQYF.

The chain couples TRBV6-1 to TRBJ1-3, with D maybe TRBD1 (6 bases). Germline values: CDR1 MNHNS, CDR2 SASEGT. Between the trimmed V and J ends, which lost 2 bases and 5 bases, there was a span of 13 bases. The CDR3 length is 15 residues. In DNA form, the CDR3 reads TGTGCCAGCAGTGAACTTGGTCAGGGGAGAAACACCATATATTTT. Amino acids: CASSELGQGRNTIYF.

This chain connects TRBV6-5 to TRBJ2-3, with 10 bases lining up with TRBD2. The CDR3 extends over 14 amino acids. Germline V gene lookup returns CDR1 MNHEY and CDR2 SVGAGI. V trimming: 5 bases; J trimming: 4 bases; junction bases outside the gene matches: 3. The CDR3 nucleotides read TGTGCCAGCAGTCGAAGCGGGGGGGCAGATACGCAGTATTTT. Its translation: CASSRSGGADTQYF.